The rows below give T cell receptor beta chains drawn from one sample of a study of breast tumors, draining lymph nodes, adjacent tissues. A single record per CDR3 protein comes from TCRdb applying MiXCR to the multiplex PCR reads. There are approximately 6,900 distinct CDR3 sequences in the sample; around two fifths occur only once, and about 40% lies in the top ten. Sequences were obtained from tumor-adjacent breast tissue. All receptors come from a female donor with breast cancer. Some clones in this sample may be carry-over from other donors' samples. CDR3s include the opening cysteine and the closing phenylalanine or tryptophan. The D gene is left open where the match is weak. Rows may omit the clone size; those that give it use once, few, many or a size class.

medium-sized	TRBV10-3	TRBJ2-1	13	.	TGTGCCATCAGTGAGTCGGTCCTGGATGAGCAGTTCTTC	CAISESVLDEQFF
few	TRBV20-1	TRBJ2-7	14	.	TGCAGTGCTTTCGCCGGGACATCGGCCTACGAGCAGTACTTC	CSAFAGTSAYEQYF
many	TRBV6-2/TRBV6-3	TRBJ2-5	15	.	TGTGCCAGCAGTTTCGCCGGGACCCTCGGGGAGACCCAGTACTTC	CASSFAGTLGETQYF
.	TRBV29-1	TRBJ2-7	13	TRBD2	TGCAGCGTTCATATAGCGGGATCCTACGAGCAGTACTTC	CSVHIAGSYEQYF
.	TRBV20-1	TRBJ1-1	11	TRBD1	TGCAGTGCTAAAAGGGACAGTGAAGCTTTCTTT	CSAKRDSEAFF
many	TRBV12-3/TRBV12-4	TRBJ1-4	14	.	TGTGCCAGCAGTTCCGGGACCGGGATTGGGAAACTGTTTTTT	CASSSGTGIGKLFF
.	TRBV2	TRBJ1-6	14	TRBD1	TGTGCCAGCAGAGAACAGGGGATAGGGTCACCCCTCCACTTT	CASREQGIGSPLHF
once	TRBV29-1	TRBJ2-3	14	.	TGCAGCGTTGGAGTACAAACTTCCCCTAATACGCAGTATTTT	CSVGVQTSPNTQYF
.	TRBV2	TRBJ2-3	13	.	TGTGCCAGCAACGGGGAACGCACAGATACGCAGTATTTT	CASNGERTDTQYF
.	TRBV6-6	TRBJ2-1	15	TRBD2	TGTGCCAGCAGAACTGGGACTAGCGGGGAAAATGAGCAGTTCTTC	CASRTGTSGENEQFF
many	TRBV11-2	TRBJ1-4	13	.	TGTGCCAGCAGCCTCGACAGGATTGAAAAACTGTTTTTT	CASSLDRIEKLFF
.	TRBV5-4	TRBJ1-1	14	.	TGTGCCAGCAGCCCCCGGACGGCGAACACTGAAGCTTTCTTT	CASSPRTANTEAFF
few	TRBV9	TRBJ2-1	15	TRBD1	TGTGCCAGCAGCGGCCGGGACAGCTCCTACAATGAGCAGTTCTTC	CASSGRDSSYNEQFF
.	TRBV9	TRBJ1-4	16	.	TGTGCCAGCAGCGCGGAAGGGAGCCCGGATCAGGAAAAACTGTTTTTT	CASSAEGSPDQEKLFF
many	TRBV20-1	TRBJ2-4	16	TRBD2	TGCAGTGCTAGGCCTGGGACTAGCGGGAGGGCTGGCACTCAGTACTTC	CSARPGTSGRAGTQYF
many	TRBV7-3	TRBJ2-3	14	TRBD2	TGTGCCAGCAGCTTTAGCGGGACCACAGATACGCAGTATTTT	CASSFSGTTDTQYF
.	TRBV12-1	TRBJ2-7	17	.	TGTGCCAGCAGCTTTGAAGGGGTGAGCGGGTCCCGCTACGAGCAGTACTTC	CASSFEGVSGSRYEQYF
.	TRBV2	TRBJ1-3	14	.	TGTGCCAGCAGTTACGGGAGCTCTGGAAACACCATATATTTT	CASSYGSSGNTIYF
many	TRBV6-1	TRBJ2-5	15	.	TGTGCCAGCAGGAGGACACCAGGCTCCCAAGAGACCCAGTACTTC	CASRRTPGSQETQYF
.	TRBV7-7	TRBJ2-5	16	TRBD2	TGTGTTAGCAGCCGAAGGACTAGCGGGAACCAAGAGACCCAGTACTTC	CVSSRRTSGNQETQYF
.	TRBV7-9	TRBJ1-2	11	.	TGTGCCAGCAGCTCCTCGGGAGGCTACACCTTC	CASSSSGGYTF
medium-sized	TRBV20-1	TRBJ2-7	14	.	TGCAGTGCTAGAGTGGTAGGGAGTATCTCCGAGCAGTACTTC	CSARVVGSISEQYF
medium-sized	TRBV20-1	TRBJ1-5	13	.	TGCAGTGTTGGGTTGGGAATGGGTCAGCCCCAGCATTTT	CSVGLGMGQPQHF
medium-sized	TRBV7-9	TRBJ2-1	16	TRBD1	TGTGCCAGCAGCGAATTCCGGGACAGGGAGGACAATGAGCAGTTCTTC	CASSEFRDREDNEQFF
.	TRBV7-9	TRBJ2-7	12	.	TGTGCCAGCAGTCGAGGGGGGACCGAGCAGTACTTC	CASSRGGTEQYF
many	TRBV19	TRBJ1-5	13	.	TGTGCCAGTAGTAGGACAGAAAATCAGCCCCAGCATTTT	CASSRTENQPQHF
medium-sized	TRBV4-1	TRBJ2-1	16	TRBD2	TGCGCCAGCAGCCAAGCACTAGCGGGATGGAGCAATGAGCAGTTCTTC	CASSQALAGWSNEQFF
.	TRBV29-1	TRBJ2-7	15	TRBD1	TGCAGCGTTGCGCCCGGGGGAACTACAGGGGGCGAGCAGTACTTC	CSVAPGGTTGGEQYF